The clone carrying this TCR beta chain came up many times. CDR3 length: 13 amino acids. Trimming removed 6 bases from V and 1 base from J; junction bases left unmatched: 6. Germline CDR1 and CDR2: SQVTM and ANQGSEA. The authors prepared the TCRbeta library with unique molecular identifiers. Using its own MiXCR run on the PCR reads, TCRdb lists one record per CDR3 protein. The data contain about 460,000 distinct CDR3 sequences, approximately 10% of them singletons. This sample was included in a study of T-cell reconstitution after alpha-beta-depleted transplantation in children. V usage is TRBV29-1 and J usage is TRBJ2-7, with 7 bases fitting TRBD2. The specimen comprised PBMCs, sampled before TCRalphabeta/CD19-depleted stem cell transplant. This receptor was taken from a child aged 2 to 15 with inherited bone marrow failure, due to receive a stem cell transplant. CDR3 nucleotide sequence: TGCAGCGTCAGAGAGCGGGAATCCTACGAGCAGTACTTC. It codes for CSVRERESYEQYF.